One and the same sample provided the 32 T cell receptor beta chains below, sequenced in a study of T cell repertoires in cytomegalovirus infection. Which antigens these TCRs recognize remains unknown. TCRdb itself ran the reads through MiXCR, one entry per CDR3 protein. Among roughly 730,000 distinct CDR3 sequences listed, around a third were seen once. The sample here was cultured PBMCs, taken from culture after CMV antigen stimulation. Receptors were obtained from a human donor in good health (CMV status not recorded). Some clones in this sample may be carry-over from other donors' samples.

The chain couples TRBV12-3 or TRBV12-4 to TRBJ2-1, with D hard to call. Trimming took off 5 bases at V and 8 bases at J, with 10 bases between the two ends. The CDR3 sequence is 12 residues long. The CDR3 region has the DNA TGTGCCAGCAGTCTCCTTTTTTATGAGCAGTTCTTC. It translates to CASSLLFYEQFF.

This clonotype was observed a handful of times. The rearrangement uses TRBV4-1 and TRBJ1-5, with 8 nucleotides matching TRBD1. V dropped 0 bases and J dropped 0; count of bases not matched to a gene: 7. The CDR3 spans 18 residues. Germline CDR1 is MGHRA and CDR2 is YSYEKL. The CDR3 coding sequence is TGCGCCAGCAGCCAAGAGGGACAGGTGTTCTATAGCAATCAGCCCCAGCATTTT. Translated, it gives CASSQEGQVFYSNQPQHF.

The J gene is TRBJ1-6, the V gene TRBV4-1; D is uncertain. With 0 bases removed from V and 9 bases from J, the gap between germline ends came to 9 bases. The germline gives CDR1 MGHRA, CDR2 YSYEKL. The CDR3 contains 14 residues. The CDR3 DNA reads as TGCGCCAGCAGCCAAGAGGGTCGGGGTTCACCCCTCCACTTT. Translation: CASSQEGRGSPLHF.

The chain carries TRBV15 and TRBJ1-2, with D hard to call. V was clipped by 1 base and J by 6 bases, with 6 bases between them. Germline loops: CDR1 LNHNV, CDR2 YYDKDF (reference sequence). The CDR3 runs to 12 residues. The CDR3 reads CATSRGVDGYTF. Here the CDR3 DNA reads TGTGCCACCAGCAGAGGAGTCGATGGCTACACCTTC.

This clonotype was seen a few times. V and J are TRBV6-6 and TRBJ2-1; 8 nucleotides line up with TRBD1. This CDR3 has 15 amino acids. CDR1 is MNHNY, CDR2 SVGAGI, per germline (reference sequence). V gave up 7 bases and J gave up 6 bases; unmatched junction bases: 11. CDR3 DNA: TGTGCCAGCATCCATTCCCGGGACAGGAGCAATGAGCAGTTCTTC. This sequence encodes CASIHSRDRSNEQFF.

CDR3: CASSLVGLAAYNEQFF. CDR3 coding DNA: TGTGCCAGCAGCTTAGTTGGACTAGCGGCCTACAATGAGCAGTTCTTC. J is TRBJ2-1 and V is TRBV7-2, with 10 bases lining up with TRBD2. CDR3 length equals 16 residues. The ends lost 1 base at V and 2 bases at J; junction bases unmatched: 2. Germline CDR1 and CDR2: SGHTA and FQGNSA.

The genes are TRBV7-2 and TRBJ2-3; D gene uncertain. The CDR3 spans 15 residues. Deletions cut 1 base from V and 0 bases from J, with 8 bases between. Germline CDR1 and CDR2: SGHTA and FQGNSA. The CDR3 bases are TGTGCCAGCAGCTTAGGATATCAAAGCACAGATACGCAGTATTTT. Residues: CASSLGYQSTDTQYF. Complete variable domain (other parts from reference TRBV7-2 and TRBJ2-3): GAGVSQSPSNKVTEKGKDVELRCDPISGHTALYWYRQSLGQGLEFLIYFQGNSAPDKSGLPSDRFSAERTGGSVSTLTIQRTQQEDSAVYLCASSLGYQSTDTQYFGPGTRLTVL.

V usage is TRBV7-9 and J usage is TRBJ1-5; D not resolved. The CDR3 loop spans 13 amino acids. In germline, CDR1 is SEHNR, CDR2 FQNEAQ (reference sequence). Trimming shortened V by 4 bases and J by 5 bases, and 9 bases separated the two germline ends. In DNA form, the CDR3 reads TGTGCCAGCAGCTCATACGCTGATCAGCCCCAGCATTTT. This gives the protein CASSSYADQPQHF.

This chain connects TRBV4-3 to TRBJ2-4; TRBD2 matches 14 bases. The CDR3 covers 21 residues. V was clipped by 1 base and J by 0 bases; unmatched bases: 11. Germline V gene sequence: CDR1 LGHNA, CDR2 YSLEER. The CDR3 sequence: CASSQVRGLAGVGIAKNIQYF. Written as DNA, the CDR3 is TGCGCCAGCAGCCAAGTGAGGGGACTAGCGGGAGTGGGAATAGCCAAAAACATTCAGTACTTC.

This clonotype has a handful of counts. The CDR3 region is CASSSGLVGYEQFF. DNA of the CDR3: TGTGCCAGTAGTTCGGGACTAGTTGGTTATGAGCAGTTCTTC. This chain joins TRBV19 and TRBJ2-1, with 8 bases matching TRBD2. Germline values: CDR1 LNHDA, CDR2 SQIVND (reference sequence). The CDR3 spans 14 residues. The ends lost 5 bases at V and 8 bases at J; junction bases unmatched: 8.

V gene TRBV15 combines with J gene TRBJ1-4; no definite D call. The germline V gene encodes CDR1 LNHNV and CDR2 YYDKDF (reference sequence). The CDR3 has 15 residues. With 4 bases removed from V and 4 bases from J, the gap between germline ends came to 13 bases. The CDR3 reads CATSKWVIDNEKLFF. CDR3 coding DNA: TGTGCCACCAGCAAGTGGGTTATAGATAATGAAAAACTGTTTTTT. Drawing the rest from reference TRBV15 and TRBJ1-4, the complete variable domain is DAMVIQNPRYQVTQFGKPVTLSCSQTLNHNVMYWYQQKSSQAPKLLFHYYDKDFNNEADTPDNFQSRRPNTSFCFLDIRSPGLGDTAMYLCATSKWVIDNEKLFFGSGTQLSVL.

This clonotype was seen repeatedly, ten times or more. V and J are TRBV7-8 and TRBJ2-7; D not resolved. Per germline, CDR1 SGHVS and CDR2 FQNEAQ. Trimming took off 1 base at V and 12 bases at J, with 13 bases between the two ends. The CDR3 has 12 residues. CDR3 amino acids: CASSLGGTAWYF. In DNA form, the CDR3 reads TGTGCCAGCAGCTTAGGTGGAACAGCATGGTACTTC.

This clonotype was counted only a few times. The chain employs TRBV10-3 and TRBJ2-3; D is uncertain. The CDR3 is 15 residues long. Germline V gene lookup returns CDR1 ENHRY and CDR2 SYGVKD. Trimming shortened V by 0 bases and J by 0 bases, and 7 bases separated the two germline ends. The DNA for the CDR3 is TGTGCCATCAGTGAGTCGTTGGGAAGCACAGATACGCAGTATTTT. This translates into CAISESLGSTDTQYF.

The genes are TRBV20-1 and TRBJ1-3, with no clear D. CDR1 DFQATT and CDR2 SNEGSKA come from the germline V gene (reference sequence). The length of the CDR3 is 18 residues. Trimming removed 4 bases from V and 0 bases from J, with 22 bases in between. The DNA for the CDR3 is TGCAGTGCTATCCCTGTACCTCCGCGGTTCTACTCTGGAAACACCATATATTTT. The encoded protein is CSAIPVPPRFYSGNTIYF.

This clonotype was counted only a few times. This chain connects TRBV7-8 to TRBJ1-5, with 10 bases aligning to TRBD1. The CDR3 is made up of 18 amino acids. Germline CDR1 reads SGHVS; CDR2 reads FQNEAQ. The V segment lost 5 bases and the J segment 2 bases; nucleotides outside the gene matches: 12. This CDR3 is CASSLRDRGAGRNQPQHF. CDR3 coding DNA: TGTGCCAGCAGCCTTCGGGACAGGGGTGCGGGACGCAATCAGCCCCAGCATTTT.

The V and J genes are TRBV10-3 and TRBJ1-1; maybe TRBD1 (5 bases). V was trimmed by 4 bases and J by 3 bases, leaving 12 bases between them. CDR3 length equals 14 residues. Germline lookup yields CDR1 ENHRY and CDR2 SYGVKD. CDR3 loop: CAISARVGDTEAFF. The CDR3 DNA reads as TGTGCCATCAGTGCCCGGGTGGGGGACACTGAAGCTTTCTTT.

The genes are TRBV4-1 and TRBJ1-1; D gene unclear. The CDR3 length is 14 residues. Germline V gene data show CDR1 as MGHRA and CDR2 as YSYEKL. V was pared by 4 bases and J by 1 base, with 10 bases between. The CDR3 loop reads CASSRYSGNTEAFF. CDR3 nucleotides: TGCGCCAGCAGCCGTTACTCGGGGAACACTGAAGCTTTCTTT.

As DNA, the CDR3 is TGTGCCAGCAGCCTTGACGGGACAACCTACGAGCAGTACTTC. Its protein product is CASSLDGTTYEQYF. The chain couples TRBV5-5 to TRBJ2-7, with D possibly matching TRBD1 (6 bases). CDR1 and CDR2 from the germline V gene are SGHKS and YYEKEE (reference sequence). CDR3 size: 14 residues. The V and J ends lost 4 bases and 2 bases respectively, with 13 bases between them. The full variable domain, with the rest looked up from reference TRBV5-5 and TRBJ2-7, is DAGVTQSPTHLIKTRGQQVTLRCSPISGHKSVSWYQQVLGQGPQFIFQYYEKEERGRGNFPDRFSARQFPNYSSELNVNALLLGDSALYLCASSLDGTTYEQYFGPGTRLTVT.

This clonotype has more than one count but fewer than ten. Since a much larger clone is just one base distant, this may be a read error. This chain uses TRBV7-6 with TRBJ1-6, with 7 bases aligning to TRBD1. CDR3 length equals 13 residues. V was pared by 4 bases and J by 7 bases, with 1 base of the junction left unmatched. CDR1 and CDR2 from the germline V gene are SGHVS and FNYEAQ. This CDR3 reads CASSWGQNSPLHF. The CDR3 region has the DNA TGTGCCAGCAGCTGGGGACAGAATTCACCCCTCCACTTT.

The gene calls are TRBV7-2 and TRBJ2-1; 13 bases are a match to TRBD2. V lost 4 bases to trimming and J lost 15 bases; unmatched junction nucleotides: 15. Germline V gene lookup returns CDR1 SGHTA and CDR2 FQGNSA. This CDR3 is 16 amino acids long. The CDR3 loop is CASSSTLAGGPAVLFF. The CDR3 DNA follows: TGTGCCAGCAGCTCTACACTAGCGGGAGGGCCTGCTGTTTTGTTCTTC.

There are a few counts of this clonotype. This chain connects TRBV6-2 or TRBV6-3 to TRBJ2-7; 9 nucleotides match TRBD1. V lost 2 bases to trimming and J lost 0 bases; unmatched junction nucleotides: 2. Looked up from germline, CDR1 is MNHEY and CDR2 is SVGEGT. The CDR3 contains 15 residues. In nucleotides, the CDR3 is TGTGCCAGCAGTTACGGACAGGGGAACTCCTACGAGCAGTACTTC. Translating gives CASSYGQGNSYEQYF.

This chain joins TRBV20-1 and TRBJ2-5, with 8 bases fitting TRBD1. V was clipped by 7 bases and J by 3 bases; unmatched bases: 10. CDR3 size: 14 residues. Looked up from germline, CDR1 is DFQATT and CDR2 is SNEGSKA (reference sequence). In DNA form, the CDR3 reads TGCAGTGTTACGACCCCGGGACAGGAAGAGACCCAGTACTTC. This sequence encodes CSVTTPGQEETQYF.

This clonotype was counted between two and nine times. This chain connects TRBV6-2 or TRBV6-3 to TRBJ2-1; a possible D gene is TRBD2 (5 bases). Germline CDR1 reads MNHEY; CDR2 reads SVGEGT. The CDR3 runs to 15 residues. The ends were cut back, 0 bases at V and 7 bases at J, with 13 bases in the middle. CDR3 protein: CASSYSRTSQNEQFF. The CDR3 DNA follows: TGTGCCAGCAGTTACTCCCGGACTTCCCAGAATGAGCAGTTCTTC.

This clonotype was counted between two and nine times. The V call is TRBV7-2, the J call TRBJ2-1; D may match TRBD1 or TRBD2 (6 bases each). V shed 5 bases and J shed 5 bases, with 13 bases lying between them. Per the germline V gene, CDR1 is SGHTA and CDR2 is FQGNSA. The CDR3 is made up of 14 amino acids. CDR3 sequence: CASSPGGSNNEQFF. In DNA form, the CDR3 reads TGTGCCAGCAGCCCCGGGGGCTCGAACAATGAGCAGTTCTTC.

This clonotype was counted a few times. V and J are TRBV7-6 and TRBJ2-1, with 8 bases that match TRBD1. Germline assignment: CDR1 SGHVS and CDR2 FNYEAQ. The length of the CDR3 is 15 residues. V was clipped by 3 bases and J by 9 bases; unmatched bases: 10. The CDR3 sequence: CASSLDRDPRGEQFF. The CDR3 DNA is TGTGCCAGCAGCTTGGACAGGGACCCCCGGGGTGAGCAGTTCTTC.

This clonotype showed up many times. At one of its ends the junction is not consistent with the germline gene, which may arise from a read error. The rearrangement uses TRBV12-3 or TRBV12-4 and TRBJ1-1, with D hard to call. This CDR3 spans 12 amino acids. The CDR3 spells CKPPCWNTEAFF. The CDR3 region has the DNA TGCAAACCGCCGTGCTGGAACACTGAAGCTTTCTTT.

This clonotype was picked up a small number of times. This sequence joins TRBV28 and TRBJ1-2; D gene unclear. The length of the CDR3 is 14 residues. Trimming took 3 bases from V and 7 from J, leaving 15 bases between them. The germline V gene encodes CDR1 MDHEN and CDR2 SYDVKM. The CDR3 is CASSFPQWGRGYTF. The CDR3, as DNA: TGTGCCAGCAGTTTCCCGCAGTGGGGTCGTGGCTACACCTTC.

The chain recombines TRBV28 with TRBJ2-3; possible D gene TRBD1, 6 bases. Germline V gives CDR1 MDHEN, CDR2 SYDVKM. Trimming pared 6 bases from V and 4 bases from J, leaving 23 bases between. The CDR3 contains 17 residues. The DNA for the CDR3 is TGTGCCAGCAGACCGCTCTTGACAGGAAGAATGTCAGATACGCAGTATTTT. This translates into CASRPLLTGRMSDTQYF.

The chain carries TRBV12-3 or TRBV12-4 and TRBJ1-5; D possibly corresponds to TRBD1 (5 bases). The CDR3 covers 13 residues. V shed 7 bases and J shed 7 bases, with 14 bases lying between them. CDR3 amino acids: CASNQQEGQPQHF. CDR3 DNA: TGTGCCAGCAACCAACAGGAAGGGCAGCCCCAGCATTTT.

The CDR3 coding sequence is TGTGCCAGCAGCCCTCCTCTAGCGGGAACACAAGAGACCCAGTACTTC. Protein product: CASSPPLAGTQETQYF. The chain couples TRBV7-9 to TRBJ2-5, with 9 nucleotides matching TRBD2. The J segment lost 2 bases and the V segment lost 5 bases, leaving 9 bases of the junction unmatched. CDR1 and CDR2 from the germline V gene are SEHNR and FQNEAQ (reference sequence). This CDR3 spans 16 amino acids. The whole variable domain, remainder taken from reference TRBV7-9 and TRBJ2-5, is DTGVSQNPRHKITKRGQNVTFRCDPISEHNRLYWYRQTLGQGPEFLTYFQNEAQLEKSRLLSDRFSAERPKGSFSTLEIQRTEQGDSAMYLCASSPPLAGTQETQYFGPGTRLLVL.

This clonotype was found a few times. The chain employs TRBV7-8 and TRBJ2-7; TRBD2 might be the D (6 bases). Trimming removed 1 base at V and 0 bases at J, with 13 bases between. CDR1 is SGHVS, CDR2 FQNEAQ, per germline. The CDR3 extends over 16 amino acids. In nucleotides, the CDR3 is TGTGCCAGCAGCTTAGGGGGTCACGGGAGCTCCTACGAGCAGTACTTC. This codes for CASSLGGHGSSYEQYF.

This clonotype has only a few counts. The chain uses TRBV12-3 or TRBV12-4 and TRBJ1-2, with D possibly being TRBD1 (6 bases). The CDR3 length is 14 residues. Trimming shortened V by 5 bases and J by 4 bases, and 14 bases separated the two germline ends. The CDR3, as DNA: TGTGCCAGCAGTACACAGGGCCCGGGCTATGGCTACACCTTC. This translates into CASSTQGPGYGYTF.